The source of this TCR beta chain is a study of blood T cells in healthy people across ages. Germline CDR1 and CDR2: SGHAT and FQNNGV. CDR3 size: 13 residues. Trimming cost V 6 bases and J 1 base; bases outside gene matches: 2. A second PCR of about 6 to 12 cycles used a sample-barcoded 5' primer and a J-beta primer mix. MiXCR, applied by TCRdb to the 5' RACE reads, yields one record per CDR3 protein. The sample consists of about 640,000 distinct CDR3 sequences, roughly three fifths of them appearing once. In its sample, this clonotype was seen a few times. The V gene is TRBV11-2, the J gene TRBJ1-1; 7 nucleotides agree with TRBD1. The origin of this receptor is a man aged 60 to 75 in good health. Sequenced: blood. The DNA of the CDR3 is TGTGCCAGCAGTTGGGACAGGAACACTGAAGCTTTCTTT. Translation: CASSWDRNTEAFF. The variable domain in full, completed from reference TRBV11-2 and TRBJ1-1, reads EAGVAQSPRYKIIEKRQSVAFWCNPISGHATLYWYQQILGQGPKLLIQFQNNGVVDDSQLPKDRFSAERLKGVDSTLKIQPAKLEDSAVYLCASSWDRNTEAFFGQGTRLTVV.